This T cell receptor beta chain was found in a study of blood T cell repertoires in COVID-19. Seattle-derived patients entered the study during active infection and were followed longitudinally. Original methodology: Reference gene primer amplification gave nucleated cell count estimates. The method was immunoSEQ multiplex PCR; TCRdb's version includes in-frame clones alone and lacks a portion of them. That table furnishes V, J and clone size, whereas the DNA furnished D and trimming. The data show a few hundred thousand clones, around 85% seen once. Germline V gene data show CDR1 as SGHTA and CDR2 as FQGNSA. V lost 5 bases to trimming and J lost 2 bases; unmatched junction nucleotides: 2. The CDR3 is 13 residues long.

The chain is built from TRBV7-2 and TRBJ2-7, with TRBD2 identical over 8 bases. Specimen: peripheral blood. The receptor was isolated from a human donor with COVID-19, enrolled during active disease. The donor label of this sample is uncertain. CDR3 amino acids: CASSNSGTYEQYF. The DNA of the CDR3 is TGTGCCAGCAGCAATAGCGGGACCTACGAGCAGTACTTC.